In this sample, the clone carrying this T cell receptor beta chain turned up once. This sample stems from a study of radiotherapy plus CTLA-4 blockade in lung cancer. Libraries were prepared by immunoSEQ multiplex PCR; TCRdb keeps only in-frame clonotypes and omits some of them. The sample has about 59,000 clones; around 74% are singletons. Sequenced here: peripheral blood, sampled from a patient treated with radiotherapy plus ipilimumab. The TCR sequence derives from a human donor with non-small cell lung cancer whose response to radiotherapy plus ipilimumab could not be evaluated.

The DNA for the CDR3 is TGTGCCAGCAGCACGGAAGGGGGCCCTAAGAGCAATCAGCCCCAGCATTTT. Protein product: CASSTEGGPKSNQPQHF. This chain connects TRBV21-1 to TRBJ1-5; the table assigns TRBD1, which was not confirmed against the DNA. TRBV21-1 is labeled a pseudogene. The CDR3 runs to 17 residues.